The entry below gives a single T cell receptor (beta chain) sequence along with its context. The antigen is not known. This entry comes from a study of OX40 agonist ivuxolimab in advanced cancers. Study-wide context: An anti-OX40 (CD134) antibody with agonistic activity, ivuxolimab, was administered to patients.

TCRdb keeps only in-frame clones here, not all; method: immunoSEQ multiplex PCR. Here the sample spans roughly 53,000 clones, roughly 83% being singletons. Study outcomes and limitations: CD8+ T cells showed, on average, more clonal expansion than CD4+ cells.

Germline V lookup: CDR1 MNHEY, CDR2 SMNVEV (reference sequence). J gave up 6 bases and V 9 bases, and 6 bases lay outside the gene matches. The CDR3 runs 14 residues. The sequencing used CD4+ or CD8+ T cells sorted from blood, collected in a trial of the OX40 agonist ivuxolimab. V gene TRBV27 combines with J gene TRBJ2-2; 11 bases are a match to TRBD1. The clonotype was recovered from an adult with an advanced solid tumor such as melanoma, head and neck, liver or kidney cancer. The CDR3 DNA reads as TGTGCCAGTTACGGACAGGGGGCGGCCGGGGAGCTGTTTTTT. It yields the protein CASYGQGAAGELFF.